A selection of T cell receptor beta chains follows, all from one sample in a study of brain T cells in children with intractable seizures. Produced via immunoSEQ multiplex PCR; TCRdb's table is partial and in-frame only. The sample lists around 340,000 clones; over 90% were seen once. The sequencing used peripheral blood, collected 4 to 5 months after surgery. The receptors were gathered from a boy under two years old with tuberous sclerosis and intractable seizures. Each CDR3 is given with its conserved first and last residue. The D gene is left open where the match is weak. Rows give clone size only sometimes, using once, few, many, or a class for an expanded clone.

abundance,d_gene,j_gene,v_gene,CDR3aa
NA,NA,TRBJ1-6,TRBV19,CASRTGFNSPLHF
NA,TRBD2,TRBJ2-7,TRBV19,CASSMNKREYEQYF
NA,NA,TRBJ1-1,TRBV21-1,CASSKAPQGAMNTEAFF
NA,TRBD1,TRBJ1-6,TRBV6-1,CASSEPGQGIYNSPLHF
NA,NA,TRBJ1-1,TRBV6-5,CASSLEGGAGAFF
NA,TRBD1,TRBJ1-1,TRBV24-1,CATSDPGQGREAFF
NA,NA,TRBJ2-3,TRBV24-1,CATSDTTDTQYF
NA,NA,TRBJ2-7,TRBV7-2,CASSPAYEQYF
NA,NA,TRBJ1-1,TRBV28,CASSHRDIEAFF
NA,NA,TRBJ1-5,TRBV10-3,CAISRESDNQPQHF
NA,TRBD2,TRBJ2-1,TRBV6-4,CARPGTSEDNEQFF
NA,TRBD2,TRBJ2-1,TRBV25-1,CASSHQLAGGPNEQFF
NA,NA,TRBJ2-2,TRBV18,CASSPTGPNTGELFF
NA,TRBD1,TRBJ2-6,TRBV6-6,CAIQTGLPSGANVLTF
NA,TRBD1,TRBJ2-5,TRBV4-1,CARTNRDRRKETQYF
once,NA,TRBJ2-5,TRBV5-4,CASSHSLEETQYF
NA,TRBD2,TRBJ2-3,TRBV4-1,CASSQTGLAGGTQYF
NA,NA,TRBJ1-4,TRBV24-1,CATSLYKEKLFF
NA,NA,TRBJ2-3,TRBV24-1,CATSEPDREGADTQYF
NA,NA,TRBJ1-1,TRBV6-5,CASVGGGNTEAFF
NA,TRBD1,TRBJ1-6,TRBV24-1,CATSDWTGSGTYNSPLHF
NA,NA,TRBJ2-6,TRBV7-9,CASSEGSGANVLTF
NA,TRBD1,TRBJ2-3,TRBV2,CAKAGTGITDTQYF
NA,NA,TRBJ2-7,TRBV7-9,CASSLDPPVSGDTYEQYF
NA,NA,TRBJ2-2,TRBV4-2,CASSQDHKSGELFF
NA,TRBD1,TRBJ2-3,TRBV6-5,CASSYSGTGGTDTQYF
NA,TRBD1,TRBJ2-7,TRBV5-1,CASRRTGAYEQYF
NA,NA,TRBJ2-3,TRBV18,CASSPDLTDTQYF
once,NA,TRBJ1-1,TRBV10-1,CASSEYPWPEAFF
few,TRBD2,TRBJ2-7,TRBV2,CASSESSGGPYEQYF
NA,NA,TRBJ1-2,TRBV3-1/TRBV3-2,CASSSRVGYTF
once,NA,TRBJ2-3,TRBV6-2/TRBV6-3,CASSYSTLEDLTTDTQYF
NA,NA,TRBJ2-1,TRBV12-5,CASGLVTVPNSYNEQFF
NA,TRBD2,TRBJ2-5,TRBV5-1,CASSSSGTTTETQYF
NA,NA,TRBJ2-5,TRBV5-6,CASSDRNQETQYF
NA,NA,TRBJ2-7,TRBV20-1,CSAPEREQYF
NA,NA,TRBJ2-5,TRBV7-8,CASSSLGQETQYF
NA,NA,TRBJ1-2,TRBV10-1,CASSERGTYGYTF
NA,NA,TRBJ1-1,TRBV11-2,CASSRVAGKLNTEAFF
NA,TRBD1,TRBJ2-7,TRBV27,CASSSQDRDWEQYF
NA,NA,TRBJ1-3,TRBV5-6,CASSARESGNTIYF
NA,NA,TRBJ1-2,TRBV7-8,CASSLQGAGQVYGYTF
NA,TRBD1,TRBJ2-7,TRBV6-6,CASSLTGGEQYF
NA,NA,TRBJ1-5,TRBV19,CASSILKGNNQPQHF
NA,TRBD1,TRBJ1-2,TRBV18,CASSEGQFYGYTF
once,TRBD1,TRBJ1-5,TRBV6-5,CASNHGTGGNQPQHF
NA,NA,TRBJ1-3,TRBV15,CATSRDLGTSGNTIYF
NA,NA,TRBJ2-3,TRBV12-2,CASRLSPGGGNTDTQYF
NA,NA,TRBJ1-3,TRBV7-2,CASSLGGGVAIYF
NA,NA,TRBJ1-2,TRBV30,CAWTDGGGYTF
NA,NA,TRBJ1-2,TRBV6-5,CASSRGLEYGYTF
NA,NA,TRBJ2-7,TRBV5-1,CASSLEGRFSYEQYF
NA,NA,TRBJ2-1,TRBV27,CASSLMWGSYNEQFF
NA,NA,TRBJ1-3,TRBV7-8,CASSKLPGFVSGNTIYF
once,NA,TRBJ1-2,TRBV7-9,CASSFDAGPESTNYGYTF
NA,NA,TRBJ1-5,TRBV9,CASSDAPGGYSNQPQHF
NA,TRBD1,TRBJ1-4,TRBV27,CASSYTGGVWEKLFF
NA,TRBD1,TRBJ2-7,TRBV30,CAWSVDRVGEQYF